A selection of T cell receptor beta chains follows, all from one sample in a study of T cells in Graves' hyperthyroidism and ophthalmopathy. TCRdb re-called the multiplex PCR reads with MiXCR, one entry per CDR3 protein. The table includes 490,000 or so distinct CDR3 sequences, around 16% detected once. Sequenced material: blood. The source of these receptors is a woman younger than 45 with Graves' ophthalmopathy. Both conserved end residues are part of each CDR3. The D gene is left open where the match is weak. The listing skips clone size in some rows; elsewhere it reads once, few, many or a size class.

TRBV5-5,TRBJ2-2,NA,NA,CASSLAGTAGGRELFF,TGTGCCAGCAGCTTGGCGGGCACCGCCGGGGGTAGGGAGCTGTTTTTT
TRBV7-3,TRBJ1-1,NA,many,CASSLRERTEAFF,TGTGCCAGCAGCTTAAGAGAGAGGACTGAAGCTTTCTTT
TRBV5-1,TRBJ2-7,NA,few,CASSFLGVTYEQYF,TGCGCCAGCAGCTTTCTCGGGGTAACCTACGAGCAGTACTTC
TRBV7-3,TRBJ2-7,NA,many,CASSSRPNEQYF,TGTGCCAGCAGCTCACGCCCAAACGAGCAGTACTTC
TRBV30,TRBJ2-7,NA,few,CAWTRSPLSYEQYF,TGTGCCTGGACCCGATCCCCCCTCTCCTACGAGCAGTACTTC
TRBV3-1,TRBJ1-4,TRBD1,many,CASSPAPGGGEKLFF,TGTGCCAGCAGCCCTGCCCCAGGGGGCGGCGAAAAACTGTTTTTT
TRBV12-5,TRBJ1-1,NA,many,CASTLGVNTEAFF,TGTGCTAGTACCCTTGGGGTGAACACTGAAGCTTTCTTT
TRBV2,TRBJ2-1,NA,many,CAGEKGNVNEQFF,TGTGCCGGTGAAAAGGGGAATGTCAATGAGCAGTTCTTC
TRBV11-1,TRBJ2-1,TRBD2,NA,CASSPGLAASGQFF,TGTGCCAGCAGCCCCGGGCTAGCGGCCTCGGGGCAGTTCTTC
TRBV6-1,TRBJ2-7,NA,few,CASTDLPYEQYF,TGTGCCAGCACCGACTTACCGTACGAGCAGTACTTC
TRBV20-1,TRBJ1-1,NA,many,CSARVPILVTEAFF,TGCAGTGCTAGAGTTCCCATACTCGTCACTGAAGCTTTCTTT
TRBV5-8,TRBJ2-7,NA,few,CASSLGIESTYEQYF,TGTGCCAGCAGCTTGGGAATTGAGTCGACCTACGAGCAGTACTTC
TRBV29-1,TRBJ2-5,NA,NA,CSVDPLHGGETQYF,TGCAGCGTTGATCCCCTTCATGGGGGAGAGACCCAGTACTTC
TRBV6-2/TRBV6-3,TRBJ1-5,TRBD1,many,CASSYPGLPGGQPQHF,TGTGCCAGCAGTTACCCCGGGTTACCAGGGGGTCAGCCCCAGCATTTT
TRBV29-1,TRBJ2-7,TRBD2,few,CSGRGLGTTSGDGIYEQYF,TGCAGCGGGCGGGGCCTGGGGACTACATCGGGGGATGGAATCTACGAGCAGTACTTC
TRBV12-5,TRBJ1-1,NA,NA,CTSGFFDWPTEAFF,TGTACTAGTGGTTTTTTTGATTGGCCCACTGAAGCTTTCTTT
TRBV6-1,TRBJ1-5,NA,NA,CASRQDRINQPQHF,TGTGCCAGCAGACAGGACAGAATTAATCAGCCCCAGCATTTT
TRBV6-1,TRBJ1-1,NA,NA,CASSRSTGTMNTEAFF,TGTGCCAGCAGCCGCTCCACCGGGACGATGAACACTGAAGCTTTCTTT
TRBV30,TRBJ2-3,NA,many,CAWSLLDTQYF,TGTGCCTGGAGCCTGTTGGATACGCAGTATTTT
TRBV4-3,TRBJ2-7,TRBD1,NA,CASSQALEGQQYAVHEQYF,TGCGCCAGCAGCCAAGCCCTAGAGGGACAGCAATACGCCGTTCACGAGCAGTACTTC
TRBV5-1,TRBJ2-7,NA,many,CASSLAEGYEQYF,TGCGCCAGCAGCTTGGCTGAGGGGTACGAGCAGTACTTC
TRBV6-2/TRBV6-3,TRBJ2-7,TRBD1,many,CASRGTGQGAYEQYF,TGTGCCAGCAGAGGAACGGGACAGGGGGCATACGAGCAGTACTTC
TRBV6-2/TRBV6-3,TRBJ2-7,NA,few,CASSWGTAKSYEQYF,TGTGCCAGCAGTTGGGGGACGGCTAAATCCTACGAGCAGTACTTC
TRBV5-6,TRBJ1-3,NA,NA,CASSPNGNTIYF,TGTGCCAGCAGCCCAAATGGAAACACCATATATTTT
TRBV4-3,TRBJ1-4,NA,few,CASDEKLFF,TGCGCCAGCGATGAAAAACTGTTTTTT
TRBV7-6,TRBJ2-7,TRBD2,few,CASSGSGGGSSYEQYF,TGTGCCAGCAGCGGTAGTGGGGGAGGGAGCTCCTACGAGCAGTACTTC
TRBV5-1,TRBJ2-7,NA,many,CASSLLPGGQANSYEQYF,TGCGCCAGCAGCTTACTTCCGGGAGGACAGGCCAACTCCTACGAGCAGTACTTC
TRBV24-1,TRBJ2-1,NA,many,CATSDPTNGGDEQFF,TGTGCCACCAGTGATCCTACAAACGGGGGCGATGAGCAGTTCTTC
TRBV18,TRBJ2-3,NA,many,CASSTRQDLRDTQYF,TGTGCCAGCTCTACTAGACAGGACCTCAGAGATACGCAGTATTTT
TRBV4-3,TRBJ1-1,NA,few,CASSPYHLVMNTEAFF,TGCGCCAGCAGCCCATACCACTTGGTAATGAACACTGAAGCTTTCTTT
TRBV9,TRBJ2-1,TRBD2,NA,CASSVALYGGRTYNEQFF,TGTGCCAGCAGCGTAGCACTCTATGGCGGGAGAACCTACAATGAGCAGTTCTTC
TRBV30,TRBJ2-5,NA,NA,CAWSRFQETQYF,TGTGCCTGGAGTAGGTTCCAAGAGACCCAGTACTTC
TRBV7-3,TRBJ2-7,TRBD2,many,CASSLSSGAYYEQYF,TGTGCCAGCAGCTTATCAAGCGGGGCCTACTACGAGCAGTACTTC
TRBV7-2,TRBJ1-1,NA,many,CASSLLKTAPEAFF,TGTGCCAGCAGCTTACTAAAGACAGCCCCTGAAGCTTTCTTT
TRBV6-8,TRBJ2-3,NA,NA,CASRTSTDTQYF,TGTGCCAGCCGAACGAGCACAGATACGCAGTATTTT
TRBV14,TRBJ2-2,NA,few,CASSQDRGPMNTGELFF,TGTGCCAGCAGCCAAGACAGGGGACCAATGAACACCGGGGAGCTGTTTTTT
TRBV7-8,TRBJ2-7,NA,many,CASAPLGLGYEQYF,TGTGCCAGCGCTCCCCTCGGGTTGGGCTACGAGCAGTACTTC
TRBV18,TRBJ2-1,TRBD2,many,CASSPWGTSGYNEQFF,TGTGCCAGCTCACCTTGGGGGACTAGCGGATACAATGAGCAGTTCTTC
TRBV28,TRBJ2-7,TRBD1,many,CASKNRGFHEQYF,TGTGCCAGCAAAAACAGGGGGTTCCACGAGCAGTACTTC
TRBV7-2,TRBJ1-2,TRBD1,NA,CASSPWTGGLYGYTF,TGTGCCAGCAGCCCATGGACAGGGGGTTTGTATGGCTACACCTTC